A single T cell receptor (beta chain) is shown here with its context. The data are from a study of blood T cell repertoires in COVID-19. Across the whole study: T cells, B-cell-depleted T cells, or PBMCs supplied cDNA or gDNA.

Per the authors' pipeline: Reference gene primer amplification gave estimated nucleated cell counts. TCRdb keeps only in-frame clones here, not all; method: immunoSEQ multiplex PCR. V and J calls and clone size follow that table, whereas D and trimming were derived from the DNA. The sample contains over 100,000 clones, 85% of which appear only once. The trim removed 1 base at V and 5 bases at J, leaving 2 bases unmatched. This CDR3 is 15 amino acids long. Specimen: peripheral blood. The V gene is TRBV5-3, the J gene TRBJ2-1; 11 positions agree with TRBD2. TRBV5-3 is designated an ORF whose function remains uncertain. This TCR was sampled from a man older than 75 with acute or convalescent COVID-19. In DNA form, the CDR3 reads TGTGCCAGAAGCTTGCGACTAGCGGGAAACAATGAGCAGTTCTTC. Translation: CARSLRLAGNNEQFF.